What follows are 30 T cell receptor beta chains derived from one specimen sequenced in a study of blood T cell repertoires in COVID-19. Using immunoSEQ multiplex PCR, the repertoire was profiled, and TCRdb retains in-frame clones only, with some absent. The sample lists some 120,000 clones; more than 70% were seen once. Sequencing was done on a sample of peripheral blood. The origin of the receptors is an older woman with acute or convalescent COVID-19.

A single count supports this clone. The chain is built from TRBV6-5 and TRBJ2-1, with 14 bases aligning to TRBD2. V gave up 6 bases and J gave up 9 bases; unmatched junction bases: 7. The CDR3 spans 15 residues. Germline V gene data show CDR1 as MNHEY and CDR2 as SVGAGI. CDR3: CASSGTSGSLAEQFF. The CDR3 region has the DNA TGTGCCAGCAGCGGGACTAGCGGGAGTCTCGCTGAGCAGTTCTTC.

The chain carries TRBV2 and TRBJ2-1, with 7 bases aligning to TRBD2. The CDR3 extends over 12 amino acids. From germline, CDR1 is SNHLY and CDR2 FYNNEI. The junction had 8 bases not matched to a gene; V was cut back by 11 bases and J by 7 bases. The CDR3 sequence: CAGRANGNEQFF. CDR3 coding DNA: TGTGCCGGGAGGGCGAACGGGAATGAGCAGTTCTTC. The full variable domain, rest sourced from reference TRBV2 and TRBJ2-1, is EPEVTQTPSHQVTQMGQEVILRCVPISNHLYFYWYRQILGQKVEFLVSFYNNEISEKSEIFDDQFSVERPDGSNFTLKIRSTKLEDSAMYFCAGRANGNEQFFGPGTRLTVL.

J is TRBJ2-1 and V is TRBV10-1, with TRBD2 matching over 12 bases. This CDR3 is 13 amino acids long. Trimming cost V 5 bases and J 10 bases; bases outside gene matches: 3. Germline values: CDR1 WNHNN, CDR2 SYGVQD (reference sequence). For the CDR3, the DNA is TGCGCCAGCAGTCGACTAGCGGGAGACGAGCAGTTCTTC. Translating it yields CASSRLAGDEQFF.

The chain employs TRBV3-1 (or the pseudogene TRBV3-2) and TRBJ2-3; no definite D call. Germline V gene lookup returns CDR1 LGHDT and CDR2 YNNKEL (reference sequence). The CDR3 is made up of 15 amino acids. V shed 3 bases and J shed 0 bases, with 10 bases lying between them. CDR3 amino acids: CASSQGVKSTDTQYF. The CDR3 DNA follows: TGTGCCAGCAGCCAGGGCGTCAAGAGCACAGATACGCAGTATTTT.

This chain joins TRBV2 and TRBJ1-6; a weak D match, TRBD1 (6 bases). This CDR3 is built from 17 residues. V was clipped by 4 bases and J by 6 bases, with 19 bases between them. CDR1 SNHLY and CDR2 FYNNEI come from the germline V gene. CDR3 amino acids: CASSGLLRTVGNSPLHF. The DNA of the CDR3 is TGTGCCAGCAGTGGACTACTCCGGACAGTTGGTAATTCACCCCTCCACTTT. Full variable domain (outside the CDR3, taken from reference TRBV2 and TRBJ1-6): EPEVTQTPSHQVTQMGQEVILRCVPISNHLYFYWYRQILGQKVEFLVSFYNNEISEKSEIFDDQFSVERPDGSNFTLKIRSTKLEDSAMYFCASSGLLRTVGNSPLHFGNGTRLTVT.

The chain couples TRBV2 to TRBJ1-1, with D possibly TRBD1 on 5 matching bases. The CDR3 covers 15 residues. Trimming pared 5 bases from V and 7 bases from J, leaving 20 bases between. Germline V gene sequence: CDR1 SNHLY, CDR2 FYNNEI. CDR3 sequence reads: CASSSSQGGVGEAFF. CDR3 nucleotides: TGTGCCAGCAGTTCCTCTCAGGGAGGGGTTGGTGAAGCTTTCTTT.

The rearrangement uses TRBV7-9 and TRBJ1-2, with TRBD1 matching 8 bases. The V and J ends lost 5 bases and 3 bases, in that order; junction bases with no gene match: 5. Germline CDR1 is SEHNR and CDR2 is FQNEAQ (reference sequence). The CDR3 is 14 residues long. The DNA for the CDR3 is TGTGCCAGCAGCCCGGACAGGGTTTACTATGGCTACACCTTC. Translated, it gives CASSPDRVYYGYTF.

The chain recombines TRBV4-1 with TRBJ2-3; TRBD2 might be the D (6 bases). The V gene lost 6 bases and the J gene lost 5 bases, with 18 bases spanning the gap. This CDR3 region has 15 residues. Germline assignment: CDR1 MGHRA and CDR2 YSYEKL. This chain's CDR3 is CASRLLAGNKDTQYF. In DNA form, the CDR3 reads TGCGCCAGCAGGCTACTAGCTGGGAATAAAGATACGCAGTATTTT.

This chain links TRBV6-5 with TRBJ1-4; 7 nucleotides match TRBD1. With 0 bases clipped from V and 5 bases from J, the junction kept 0 bases outside the gene matches. This CDR3 contains 14 residues. Germline values: CDR1 MNHEY, CDR2 SVGAGI. Here the CDR3 DNA reads TGTGCCAGCAGTTACTCGGGACAGAATGAAAAACTGTTTTTT. Its protein is CASSYSGQNEKLFF.

The sample holds one count of this clone. The chain is built from TRBV29-1 and TRBJ2-1, with TRBD1 matching 8 bases. Germline V gives CDR1 SQVTM, CDR2 ANQGSEA. CDR3 length: 12 residues. V was clipped by 7 bases and J by 4 bases; unmatched bases: 3. CDR3 amino acids: CSGRQGYNEQFF. The CDR3 nucleotides read TGCAGCGGACGACAGGGGTACAATGAGCAGTTCTTC.

V usage is TRBV4-1 and J usage is TRBJ1-1; D unclear. The CDR3 is made up of 17 amino acids. CDR1 and CDR2 (germline): MGHRA, YSYEKL. Trimming pared 0 bases from V and 4 bases from J, leaving 18 bases between. In DNA, the CDR3 is TGCGCCAGCAGCCAAGATCCTCTGGCTGGACTTGTCACTGAAGCTTTCTTT. The encoded protein is CASSQDPLAGLVTEAFF.

The V and J genes are TRBV7-2 and TRBJ2-7; 12 nucleotides line up with TRBD2. Germline assignment: CDR1 SGHTA and CDR2 FQGNSA. The CDR3 runs to 16 residues. The V and J ends lost 4 bases and 7 bases, in that order; junction bases with no gene match: 11. CDR3 amino acids: CASSSWTSGKGKEQYF. Written as DNA, the CDR3 is TGTGCCAGCAGCTCTTGGACTAGCGGGAAAGGAAAGGAGCAGTACTTC.

This chain uses TRBV28 with TRBJ1-1; D remains ambiguous. Germline CDR1 MDHEN, CDR2 SYDVKM. Deletions cut 7 bases from V and 10 bases from J, with 16 bases between. The CDR3 length is 12 residues. CDR3 bases: TGTGCCAGCACCCTCGTGCCCGGCGGAGCTTTCTTT. This translates into CASTLVPGGAFF.

Here the CDR3 DNA reads TGTGCCTGGAGTGGGACTAGCGCCAAAAACATTCAGTACTTC. Its protein product is CAWSGTSAKNIQYF. V usage is TRBV30 and J usage is TRBJ2-4; 8 nucleotides agree with TRBD2. The J segment lost 1 base and the V segment lost 1 base, leaving 0 bases of the junction unmatched. There are 14 residues in the CDR3. CDR1 is GTSNPN and CDR2 is SVGIG in the germline V gene (reference sequence).

The chain employs TRBV29-1 and TRBJ2-7, with D hard to call. The CDR3 runs 14 residues. Germline values: CDR1 SQVTM, CDR2 ANQGSEA. Trimming removed 4 bases from V and 4 bases from J, with 17 bases in between. The CDR3 spells CSVVGRSPRYEQYF. CDR3 sequence (DNA): TGCAGCGTTGTGGGCAGATCACCCCGATACGAGCAGTACTTC.

The rearrangement links TRBV27 to TRBJ2-3; tentative D call: TRBD1 (5 bases). In germline, CDR1 is MNHEY, CDR2 SMNVEV (reference sequence). There are 16 residues in the CDR3. Trimming removed 2 bases at V and 2 bases at J, with 14 bases between. The CDR3 nucleotides are TGTGCCAGCAGTTTACAAGGACACAGGTCCACAGATACGCAGTATTTT. Translating it yields CASSLQGHRSTDTQYF.

The rearrangement links TRBV7-9 to TRBJ2-3; TRBD2 matches at 10 bases. The CDR3 runs to 16 residues. V was clipped by 3 bases and J by 3 bases; unmatched bases: 6. The V gene's germline CDR1 is SEHNR and CDR2 FQNEAQ (reference sequence). The CDR3 DNA reads as TGTGCCAGCAGCTTTCTAGCGGGAGTTACGACAGATACGCAGTATTTT. Its translation is CASSFLAGVTTDTQYF.

This clone came up once. The chain recombines TRBV27 with TRBJ2-1, with 10 nucleotides matching TRBD2. From germline, CDR1 is MNHEY and CDR2 SMNVEV (reference sequence). J was trimmed by 0 bases and V by 6 bases; bases with no gene match: 5. This CDR3 spans 16 amino acids. The DNA of the CDR3 is TGTGCCAGCAGGGGACTAGCGCTGGACTCCTACAATGAGCAGTTCTTC. Protein product: CASRGLALDSYNEQFF.

The V gene is TRBV4-1, the J gene TRBJ1-2, with 7 bases fitting TRBD1. The germline V gene encodes CDR1 MGHRA and CDR2 YSYEKL. Losses at the gene ends were 4 bases for V and 7 bases for J; bases not matched to a gene: 12. The CDR3 contains 15 residues. Here the CDR3 reads CASSPGPTGPVGYTF. In DNA form, the CDR3 reads TGCGCCAGCAGCCCGGGACCGACAGGGCCTGTTGGCTACACCTTC.

The chain has TRBV7-9 and TRBJ1-4; maybe TRBD1 (5 bases). The CDR3 loop spans 15 amino acids. V was clipped by 4 bases and J by 3 bases, with 12 bases between them. The germline CDR1 and CDR2 sequences are SEHNR and FQNEAQ (reference sequence). The CDR3: CASSSGGVANEKLFF. Here the CDR3 DNA reads TGTGCCAGCAGCTCGGGGGGTGTAGCTAATGAAAAACTGTTTTTT.

This clone has only a few counts. The J gene is TRBJ1-2, the V gene TRBV19, with TRBD1 matching over 7 bases. From germline, CDR1 is LNHDA and CDR2 SQIVND (reference sequence). CDR3 length: 18 residues. V lost 5 bases, J lost 4 bases, and 19 bases stayed unmatched. The DNA for the CDR3 is TGTGCCAGTAGTGAACCTCTAACCTATCAGGGGGATATCTATGGCTACACCTTC. Translation: CASSEPLTYQGDIYGYTF.

The genes are TRBV30 and TRBJ1-1; tentative D call: TRBD1 (5 bases). Trimming cost V 4 bases and J 7 bases, with 19 bases left between them. CDR1 and CDR2 from the germline V gene are GTSNPN and SVGIG (reference sequence). The CDR3 has 14 amino acids. The CDR3, as DNA: TGTGCCTGGAAGAGACAAATGTCGGGGGGTGAAGCTTTCTTT. Translated, it gives CAWKRQMSGGEAFF. Drawing the rest from reference TRBV30 and TRBJ1-1, the complete variable domain is SQTIHQWPATLVQPVGSPLSLECTVEGTSNPNLYWYRQAAGRGLQLLFYSVGIGQISSEVPQNLSASRPQDRQFILSSKKLLLSDSGFYLCAWKRQMSGGEAFFGQGTRLTVV.

This clone was found once. V gene TRBV19 combines with J gene TRBJ1-2; D unresolved. The CDR3 totals 16 residues. V was clipped by 3 bases and J by 4 bases, with 18 bases between them. Germline V CDR1 and CDR2: LNHDA, SQIVND (reference sequence). The CDR3 region is CASSISGFRGGYGYTF. Here the CDR3 DNA reads TGTGCCAGTAGTATTAGTGGGTTTCGAGGAGGCTATGGCTACACCTTC.

The genes are TRBV6-1 and TRBJ2-7, with D possibly being TRBD1 (6 bases). V was pared by 3 bases and J by 2 bases, with 23 bases between. The V gene's germline CDR1 is MNHNS and CDR2 SASEGT. The CDR3 length is 18 residues. CDR3 in DNA: TGTGCCAGCAGTGAGGCCCGCGGACAGCGCATCCCCCCCTACGAGCAGTACTTC. Its translation: CASSEARGQRIPPYEQYF.

As concerns this clone: Other DNA variants within this sample encode the same CDR3. V and J are TRBV12-3 or TRBV12-4 and TRBJ2-7; possible D gene TRBD1, 5 bases. The ends were cut back, 0 bases at V and 5 bases at J, with 5 bases in the middle. This CDR3 spans 12 amino acids. The CDR3 loop reads CASSLAGDEQYF. CDR3 sequence (DNA): TGTGCCAGCAGTTTAGCAGGGGACGAGCAGTACTTC.

The chain combines TRBV27 with TRBJ2-5; 7 nucleotides match TRBD1. The trim removed 8 bases at V and 7 bases at J, leaving 13 bases unmatched. Germline CDR1 reads MNHEY; CDR2 reads SMNVEV (reference sequence). The CDR3 consists of 14 residues. CDR3 residues: CASRTGVKVGTQYF. The CDR3 DNA sequence: TGTGCCAGCCGGACAGGCGTAAAGGTGGGGACCCAGTACTTC.

Here the CDR3 reads CAISESWADSNYGYTF. DNA for the CDR3: TGTGCCATCAGTGAGTCTTGGGCAGATTCTAACTATGGCTACACCTTC. J is TRBJ1-2 and V is TRBV10-3, with D unclear. Germline assignment: CDR1 ENHRY and CDR2 SYGVKD. V gave up 0 bases and J gave up 0 bases, with 11 bases separating them. CDR3 length equals 16 residues.

The V call is TRBV4-1, the J call TRBJ2-2; D call uncertain. Germline CDR1 reads MGHRA; CDR2 reads YSYEKL. V was cut by 4 bases and J by 1 base, with 10 bases left in between. The CDR3 totals 15 residues. CDR3 sequence reads: CASSPRRVNTGELFF. CDR3 DNA sequence: TGCGCCAGCAGCCCTCGCCGGGTGAACACCGGGGAGCTGTTTTTT.

This clone appeared a single time. This chain connects TRBV28 to TRBJ2-1, with D maybe TRBD1 (5 bases). V was pared by 4 bases and J by 10 bases, with 11 bases between. This CDR3 is 12 amino acids long. Germline CDR1 is MDHEN and CDR2 is SYDVKM. The CDR3 DNA reads as TGTGCCAGCAGTTCCAGCCGACAGGAGCAGTTCTTC. It codes for CASSSSRQEQFF.

The rearrangement links TRBV11-2 to TRBJ2-5; no clear D gene. The CDR3 loop spans 12 amino acids. From germline, CDR1 is SGHAT and CDR2 FQNNGV. Trimming took 5 bases from V and 2 from J, leaving 6 bases between them. CDR3 loop: CASSPSQETQYF. CDR3 sequence (DNA): TGTGCCAGCAGCCCCTCGCAAGAGACCCAGTACTTC. Full variable domain (remainder filled in from reference TRBV11-2 and TRBJ2-5): EAGVAQSPRYKIIEKRQSVAFWCNPISGHATLYWYQQILGQGPKLLIQFQNNGVVDDSQLPKDRFSAERLKGVDSTLKIQPAKLEDSAVYLCASSPSQETQYFGPGTRLLVL.